The 15 T cell receptor beta chains in this list originate from one sample, sequenced in a study of T cell responses to AZD1222 COVID-19 vaccine. Libraries were prepared by immunoSEQ multiplex PCR; TCRdb keeps only in-frame clonotypes and omits some of them. The sample contains some 200,000 clones, 88% of which appear only once. Source: peripheral blood, taken 28 days after the second AZD1222 dose. The receptors come from an adult who received the AZD1222 COVID-19 vaccine.

V gene TRBV2 combines with J gene TRBJ2-7; 10 bases map to TRBD1. The germline CDR1 and CDR2 sequences are SNHLY and FYNNEI. The J segment lost 2 bases and the V segment lost 4 bases, leaving 5 bases of the junction unmatched. This CDR3 is 15 amino acids long. The CDR3 DNA follows: TGTGCCAGCAGTGCCTCCGGGACAGGGGCCTACGAGCAGTACTTC. Amino acid sequence: CASSASGTGAYEQYF.

The chain joins TRBV30 to TRBJ1-2, with D perhaps matching TRBD1 (5 bases). Germline V gene data show CDR1 as GTSNPN and CDR2 as SVGIG (reference sequence). The CDR3 spans 14 residues. The V gene lost 3 bases and the J gene lost 0 bases, with 11 bases spanning the gap. CDR3 bases: TGTGCCTGGAGAGACAGCCGCTCTAACTATGGCTACACCTTC. As protein: CAWRDSRSNYGYTF.

The chain couples TRBV27 to TRBJ2-2, with 8 bases fitting TRBD1. CDR1 and CDR2 (germline): MNHEY, SMNVEV (reference sequence). V was clipped by 5 bases and J by 6 bases; unmatched bases: 5. The CDR3 loop spans 14 amino acids. The CDR3 region has the DNA TGTGCCAGCAGTCGGGACAGGTCCTCCGGGGAGCTGTTTTTT. Protein sequence: CASSRDRSSGELFF.

The chain combines TRBV27 with TRBJ1-5; the D is unclear. CDR1 is MNHEY, CDR2 SMNVEV, per germline (reference sequence). This CDR3 is built from 15 residues. Trimming shortened V by 6 bases and J by 0 bases, and 12 bases separated the two germline ends. The CDR3 bases are TGTGCCAGCAGGTTTGCCGGGAATAGCAATCAGCCCCAGCATTTT. Translating gives CASRFAGNSNQPQHF.

The V gene is TRBV9, the J gene TRBJ2-7; 12 bases match TRBD2. Unmatched junction bases numbered 1, after V lost 0 bases and J lost 6 bases. CDR3 length: 14 amino acids. Germline V CDR1 and CDR2: SGDLS, YYNGEE. Written as DNA, the CDR3 is TGTGCCAGCAGCGTAGGACTAGCGGGAGTCGAGCAGTACTTC. The encoded protein is CASSVGLAGVEQYF.

This chain uses TRBV6-1 with TRBJ1-2, with a possible D match to TRBD1 (5 bases). V lost 3 bases, J lost 8 bases, and 19 bases lay in between. Germline CDR1 is MNHNS and CDR2 is SASEGT. The length of the CDR3 is 15 residues. CDR3 sequence reads: CASSDHLPGRGGYTF. CDR3 sequence (DNA): TGTGCCAGCAGTGACCATCTCCCAGGGAGAGGCGGCTACACCTTC.

The sample holds one count of this clone. The chain uses TRBV5-1 and TRBJ1-3; 8 bases match TRBD1. CDR3 size: 15 residues. CDR1 SGHRS and CDR2 YFSETQ come from the germline V gene. Trimming removed 5 bases from V and 4 bases from J; junction bases left unmatched: 8. The CDR3 here is CASSPGGAGGNTIYF. The CDR3 DNA is TGCGCCAGCAGTCCAGGGGGCGCGGGGGGAAACACCATATATTTT. Drawing the rest from reference TRBV5-1 and TRBJ1-3, the complete variable domain is KAGVTQTPRYLIKTRGQQVTLSCSPISGHRSVSWYQQTPGQGLQFLFEYFSETQRNKGNFPGRFSGRQFSNSRSEMNVSTLELGDSALYLCASSPGGAGGNTIYFGEGSWLTVV.

This chain connects TRBV12-5 to TRBJ1-5; perhaps TRBD1 as D (5 bases). Germline lookup yields CDR1 LGHNT and CDR2 FRNRAP. Trimming took 5 bases from V and 9 from J, leaving 11 bases between them. The CDR3 is 12 amino acids. The CDR3 loop is CASGGDGGPQHF. In DNA, the CDR3 is TGTGCTAGTGGTGGGGATGGGGGGCCCCAGCATTTT.

V usage is TRBV30 and J usage is TRBJ2-1; TRBD2 aligns across 9 bases. The CDR3 has 16 residues. Germline values: CDR1 GTSNPN, CDR2 SVGIG (reference sequence). V trimming: 7 bases; J trimming: 0 bases; junction bases outside the gene matches: 10. Here the CDR3 DNA reads TGTGCCTCCCTCAGCGGGAGGCTGAGCTCCTACAATGAGCAGTTCTTC. Translation gives CASLSGRLSSYNEQFF.

The J gene is TRBJ2-3, the V gene TRBV28; D is perhaps TRBD2 (5 bases). The CDR3 length is 14 residues. The germline CDR1 and CDR2 sequences are MDHEN and SYDVKM. V lost 6 bases and J lost 3, with 13 bases in between. The CDR3 DNA reads as TGTGCCAGCAGCCGAGGGAGCCTTACAGATACGCAGTATTTT. Protein: CASSRGSLTDTQYF.

This clone was counted a few times. V and J are TRBV7-8 and TRBJ2-7; D perhaps matches TRBD2 (5 bases). CDR1 is SGHVS and CDR2 is FQNEAQ in the germline V gene. The CDR3 contains 15 residues. The V and J ends lost 6 bases and 2 bases respectively, with 17 bases between them. The CDR3 spells CASRQNRGSTYEQYF. CDR3 nucleotide sequence: TGTGCCAGCAGACAGAACCGGGGATCCACCTACGAGCAGTACTTC.

The chain links TRBV6-5 to TRBJ2-7; 7 positions agree with TRBD2. The CDR3 is 14 amino acids. Germline CDR1 is MNHEY and CDR2 is SVGAGI. With 2 bases clipped from V and 2 bases from J, the junction kept 3 bases outside the gene matches. The CDR3 sequence: CASSYGGVAYEQYF. For the CDR3, the DNA is TGTGCCAGCAGTTACGGGGGGGTTGCCTACGAGCAGTACTTC.

This clone was observed a handful of times. V gene TRBV7-2 combines with J gene TRBJ1-2; 10 bases agree with TRBD1. This CDR3 contains 15 residues. Germline assignment: CDR1 SGHTA and CDR2 FQGNSA. V was clipped by 0 bases and J by 3 bases; unmatched bases: 1. In DNA, the CDR3 is TGTGCCAGCAGCTTAGCCGGGACAGGGGACTATGGCTACACCTTC. Amino acids: CASSLAGTGDYGYTF.

This chain uses TRBV10-1 with TRBJ2-5; D tentatively fits TRBD1 or TRBD2 (5 bases each). Trimming removed 6 bases at V and 6 bases at J, with 29 bases between. The germline V gene encodes CDR1 WNHNN and CDR2 SYGVQD (reference sequence). The CDR3 has 18 amino acids. CDR3 in amino acids: CASRHLHGASISRKTQYF. The CDR3 DNA follows: TGCGCCAGCAGACACCTTCACGGGGCTAGCATAAGTAGAAAGACCCAGTACTTC.

This clone was seen only once. The chain carries TRBV24-1 and TRBJ2-2, with 9 bases aligning to TRBD1. With V trimmed by 2 bases and J by 5 bases, 5 bases remained unmatched. Germline CDR1 KGHDR, CDR2 SFDVKD. The CDR3 covers 16 residues. The CDR3 sequence is CATSDWVTGGTGELFF. CDR3 DNA: TGTGCCACCAGTGATTGGGTGACAGGGGGGACCGGGGAGCTGTTTTTT.